One T cell receptor (beta chain) is described in this entry. The data were taken from a study of blood T cell repertoires in COVID-19. Study-wide context: Donors in the United States, Italy and Spain gave samples during acute or convalescent COVID-19. The analysed material was cDNA or gDNA that came from T cells, B-cell-depleted T cells, or PBMCs.

This CDR3 spans 14 amino acids. Germline CDR1 reads SGHRS; CDR2 reads YFSETQ. The V end lost 0 bases, the J end lost 4 bases, and 7 bases lay between the germline ends. In the original workflow: Reference gene primer amplification yielded estimated nucleated cell counts. Sequenced by immunoSEQ multiplex PCR; TCRdb stores in-frame clones only, minus some. The DNA was the basis for D and trimming; V, J and clone size are from that table. The sample lists 80,000 to 130,000 clones; 80% to 95% were seen once. The chain is built from TRBV5-1 and TRBJ1-4; D is ambiguous. The sequencing input was peripheral blood. The sequence was obtained from a man between 65 and 85 years old with acute or convalescent COVID-19. The CDR3 sequence is CASSLVGDNEKLFF. CDR3 coding DNA: TGCGCCAGCAGCTTGGTCGGGGATAATGAAAAACTGTTTTTT.